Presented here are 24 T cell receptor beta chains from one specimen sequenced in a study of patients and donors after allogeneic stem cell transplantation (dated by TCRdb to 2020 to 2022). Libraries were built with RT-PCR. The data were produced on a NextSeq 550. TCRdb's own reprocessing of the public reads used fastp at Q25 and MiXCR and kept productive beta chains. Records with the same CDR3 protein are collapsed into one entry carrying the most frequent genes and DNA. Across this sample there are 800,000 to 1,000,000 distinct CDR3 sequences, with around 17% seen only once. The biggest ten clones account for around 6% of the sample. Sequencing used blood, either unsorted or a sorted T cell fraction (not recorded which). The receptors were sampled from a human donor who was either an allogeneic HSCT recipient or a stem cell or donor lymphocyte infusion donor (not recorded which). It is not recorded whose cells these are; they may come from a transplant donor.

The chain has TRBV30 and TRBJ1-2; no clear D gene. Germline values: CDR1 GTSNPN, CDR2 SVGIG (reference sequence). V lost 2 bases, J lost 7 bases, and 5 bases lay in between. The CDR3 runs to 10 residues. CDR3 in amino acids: CAWSQSGYTF. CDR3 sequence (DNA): TGTGCCTGGAGTCAAAGTGGCTACACCTTC.

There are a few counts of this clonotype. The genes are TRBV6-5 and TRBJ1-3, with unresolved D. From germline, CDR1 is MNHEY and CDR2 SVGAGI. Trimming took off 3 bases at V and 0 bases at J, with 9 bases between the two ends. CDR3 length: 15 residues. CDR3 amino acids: CASSYSANSGNTIYF. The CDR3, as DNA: TGTGCCAGCAGTTATTCAGCAAACTCTGGAAACACCATATATTTT.

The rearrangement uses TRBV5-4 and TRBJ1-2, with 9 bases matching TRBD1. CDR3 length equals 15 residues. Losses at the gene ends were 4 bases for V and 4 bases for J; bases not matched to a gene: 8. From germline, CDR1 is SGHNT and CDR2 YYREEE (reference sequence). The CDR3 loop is CASSPGDRVTYGYTF. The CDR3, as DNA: TGTGCCAGCAGCCCCGGGGACAGGGTGACCTATGGCTACACCTTC.

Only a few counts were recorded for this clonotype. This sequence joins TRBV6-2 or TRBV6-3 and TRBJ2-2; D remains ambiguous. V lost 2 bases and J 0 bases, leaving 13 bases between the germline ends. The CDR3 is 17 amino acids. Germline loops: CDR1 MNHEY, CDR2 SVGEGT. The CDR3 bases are TGTGCCAGCAGTTACGGGCCAGGCTTCGCGAACACCGGGGAGCTGTTTTTT. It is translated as CASSYGPGFANTGELFF.

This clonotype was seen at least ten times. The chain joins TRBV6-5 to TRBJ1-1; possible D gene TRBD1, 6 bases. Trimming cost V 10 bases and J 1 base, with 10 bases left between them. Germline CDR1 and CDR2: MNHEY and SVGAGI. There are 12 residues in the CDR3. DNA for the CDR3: TGTGCCACCCACAGGGCGAACACTGAAGCTTTCTTT. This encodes CATHRANTEAFF.

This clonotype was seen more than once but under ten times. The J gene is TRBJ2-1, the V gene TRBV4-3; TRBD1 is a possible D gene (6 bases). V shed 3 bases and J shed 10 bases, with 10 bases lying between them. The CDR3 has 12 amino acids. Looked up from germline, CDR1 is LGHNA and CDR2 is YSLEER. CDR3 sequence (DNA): TGCGCCAGCAGCCAGCTAACAGGGGAGCAGTTCTTC. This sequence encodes CASSQLTGEQFF.

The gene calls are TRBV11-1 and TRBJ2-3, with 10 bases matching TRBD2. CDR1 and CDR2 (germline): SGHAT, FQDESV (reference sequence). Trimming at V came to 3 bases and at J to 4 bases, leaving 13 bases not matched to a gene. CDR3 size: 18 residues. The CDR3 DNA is TGTGCCAGCAGCTTTCCTAGCGGGAGTAGGTTGTGGGCAGATACGCAGTATTTT. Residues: CASSFPSGSRLWADTQYF.

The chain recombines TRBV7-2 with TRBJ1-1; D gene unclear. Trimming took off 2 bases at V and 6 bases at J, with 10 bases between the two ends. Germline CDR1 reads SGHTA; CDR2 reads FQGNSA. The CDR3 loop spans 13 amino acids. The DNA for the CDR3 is TGTGCCAGCAGCTTAAGGGATCGGGCTGAAGCTTTCTTT. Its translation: CASSLRDRAEAFF.

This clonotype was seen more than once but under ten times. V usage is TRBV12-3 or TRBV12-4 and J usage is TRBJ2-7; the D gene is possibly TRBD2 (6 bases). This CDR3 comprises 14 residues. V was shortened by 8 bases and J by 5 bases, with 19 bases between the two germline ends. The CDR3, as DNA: TGTGCCAGCCACGTCCGGGGAGGAAGGGACGAGCAGTACTTC. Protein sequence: CASHVRGGRDEQYF.

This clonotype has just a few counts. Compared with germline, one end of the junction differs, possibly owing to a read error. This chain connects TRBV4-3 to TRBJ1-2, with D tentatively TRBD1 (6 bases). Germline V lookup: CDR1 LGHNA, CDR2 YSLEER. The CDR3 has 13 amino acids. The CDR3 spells CASSQEGGHGYTF. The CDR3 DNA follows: TGTGCCAGCAGCCAAGAGGGGGGCCATGGCTACACCTTC.

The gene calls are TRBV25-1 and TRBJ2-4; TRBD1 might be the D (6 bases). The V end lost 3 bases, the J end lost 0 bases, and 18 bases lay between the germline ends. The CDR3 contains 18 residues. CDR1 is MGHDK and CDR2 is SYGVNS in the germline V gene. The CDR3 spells CASSDSPTGAIAKNIQYF. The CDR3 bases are TGTGCCAGCAGTGACTCCCCGACAGGCGCGATAGCCAAAAACATTCAGTACTTC.

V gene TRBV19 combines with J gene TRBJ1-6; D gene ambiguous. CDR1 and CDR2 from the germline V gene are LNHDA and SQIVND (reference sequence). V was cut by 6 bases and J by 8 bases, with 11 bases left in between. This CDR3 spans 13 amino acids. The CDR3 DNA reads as TGTGCCAGTAGGAACGGAGCCGATTCACCCCTCCACTTT. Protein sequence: CASRNGADSPLHF.

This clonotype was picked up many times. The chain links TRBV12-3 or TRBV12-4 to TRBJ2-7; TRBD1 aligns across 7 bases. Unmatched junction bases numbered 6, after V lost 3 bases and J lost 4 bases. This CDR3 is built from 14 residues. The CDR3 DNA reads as TGTGCCAGCAGTTTTGGTAGGGGGCGGTACGAGCAGTACTTC. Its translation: CASSFGRGRYEQYF.

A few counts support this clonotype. The CDR3 protein is CASSLVRAGANVLTF. The DNA of the CDR3 is TGCGCCAGCAGCTTGGTTAGGGCTGGGGCCAACGTCCTGACTTTC. The chain links TRBV5-1 to TRBJ2-6; D gene ambiguous. CDR1 is SGHRS, CDR2 YFSETQ, per germline. V gave up 0 bases and J gave up 2 bases, with 6 bases separating them. The CDR3 loop spans 15 amino acids.

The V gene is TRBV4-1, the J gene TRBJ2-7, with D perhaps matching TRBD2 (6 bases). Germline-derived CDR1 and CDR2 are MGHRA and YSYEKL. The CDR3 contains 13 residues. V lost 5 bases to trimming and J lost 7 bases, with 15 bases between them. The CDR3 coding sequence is TGCGCCAGCAGCGAAGCCGGGACTCGAGAGCAGTACTTC. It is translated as CASSEAGTREQYF.

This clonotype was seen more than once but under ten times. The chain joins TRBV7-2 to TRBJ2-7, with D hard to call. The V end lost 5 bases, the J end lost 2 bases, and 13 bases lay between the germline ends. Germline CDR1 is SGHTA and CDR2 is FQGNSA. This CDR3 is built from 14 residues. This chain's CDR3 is CASSIGFKAYEQYF. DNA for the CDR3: TGTGCCAGCAGCATAGGGTTCAAGGCCTACGAGCAGTACTTC.

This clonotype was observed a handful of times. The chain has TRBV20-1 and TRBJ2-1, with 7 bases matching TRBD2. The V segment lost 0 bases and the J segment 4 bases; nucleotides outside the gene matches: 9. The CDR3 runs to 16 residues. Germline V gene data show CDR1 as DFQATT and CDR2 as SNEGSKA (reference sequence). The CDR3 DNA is TGCAGTGCTAGAGATCAGGGAGCGGGGACTTACAATGAGCAGTTCTTC. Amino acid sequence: CSARDQGAGTYNEQFF.

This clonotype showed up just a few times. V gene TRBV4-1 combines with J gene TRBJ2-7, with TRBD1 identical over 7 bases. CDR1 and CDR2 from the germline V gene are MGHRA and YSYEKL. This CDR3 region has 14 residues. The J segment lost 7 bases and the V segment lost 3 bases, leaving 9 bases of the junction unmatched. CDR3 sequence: CASSHPTGMVEQYF. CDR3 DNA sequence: TGCGCCAGCAGCCACCCGACAGGGATGGTGGAGCAGTACTTC.

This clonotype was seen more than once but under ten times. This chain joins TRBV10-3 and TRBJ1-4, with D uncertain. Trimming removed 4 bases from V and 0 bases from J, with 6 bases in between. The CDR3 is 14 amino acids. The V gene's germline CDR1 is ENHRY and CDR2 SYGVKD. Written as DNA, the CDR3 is TGTGCCATCAGTGGGCAACCAACTAATGAAAAACTGTTTTTT. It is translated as CAISGQPTNEKLFF.

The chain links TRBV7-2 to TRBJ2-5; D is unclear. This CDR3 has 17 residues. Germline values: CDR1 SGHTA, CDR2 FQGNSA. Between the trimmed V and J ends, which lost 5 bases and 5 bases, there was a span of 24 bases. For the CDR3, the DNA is TGTGCCAGCAGCCCAGGCTTAGCAGTCCACTTTAAGGAGACCCAGTACTTC. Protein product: CASSPGLAVHFKETQYF.

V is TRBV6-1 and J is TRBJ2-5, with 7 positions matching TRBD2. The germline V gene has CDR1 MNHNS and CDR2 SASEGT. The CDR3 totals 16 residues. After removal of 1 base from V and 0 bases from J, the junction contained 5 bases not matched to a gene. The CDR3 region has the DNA TGTGCCAGCAGTGAAGAAGTCGGGGGGTACCAAGAGACCCAGTACTTC. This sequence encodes CASSEEVGGYQETQYF.

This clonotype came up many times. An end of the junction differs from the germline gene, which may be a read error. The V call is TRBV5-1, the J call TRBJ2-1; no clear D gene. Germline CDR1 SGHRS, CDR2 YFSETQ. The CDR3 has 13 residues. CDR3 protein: CASSLNSYNEQFF. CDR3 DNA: TGTGCCAGCAGCTTAAACAGCTACAATGAGCAGTTCTTC.

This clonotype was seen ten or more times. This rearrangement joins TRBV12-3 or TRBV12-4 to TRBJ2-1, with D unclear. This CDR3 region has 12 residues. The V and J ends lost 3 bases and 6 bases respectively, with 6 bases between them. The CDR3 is CASSFGRNEQFF. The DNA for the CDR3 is TGTGCCAGCAGTTTTGGCCGCAATGAGCAGTTCTTC.

The CDR3 nucleotides are TGTGCCAGCAGCCCGCGGACAGCGGGCATGGCAGATACGCAGTATTTT. This sequence encodes CASSPRTAGMADTQYF. This rearrangement joins TRBV7-8 to TRBJ2-3; D may be TRBD1 or TRBD2 (6 bases each). The CDR3 totals 16 residues. Germline lookup yields CDR1 SGHVS and CDR2 FQNEAQ. The V end was cut by 5 bases, the J end by 4 bases, with 19 bases between. Full variable domain (outside the CDR3, taken from reference TRBV7-8 and TRBJ2-3): GAGVSQSPRYKVAKRGQDVALRCDPISGHVSLFWYQQALGQGPEFLTYFQNEAQLDKSGLPSDRFFAERPEGSVSTLKIQRTQQEDSAVYLCASSPRTAGMADTQYFGPGTRLTVL.